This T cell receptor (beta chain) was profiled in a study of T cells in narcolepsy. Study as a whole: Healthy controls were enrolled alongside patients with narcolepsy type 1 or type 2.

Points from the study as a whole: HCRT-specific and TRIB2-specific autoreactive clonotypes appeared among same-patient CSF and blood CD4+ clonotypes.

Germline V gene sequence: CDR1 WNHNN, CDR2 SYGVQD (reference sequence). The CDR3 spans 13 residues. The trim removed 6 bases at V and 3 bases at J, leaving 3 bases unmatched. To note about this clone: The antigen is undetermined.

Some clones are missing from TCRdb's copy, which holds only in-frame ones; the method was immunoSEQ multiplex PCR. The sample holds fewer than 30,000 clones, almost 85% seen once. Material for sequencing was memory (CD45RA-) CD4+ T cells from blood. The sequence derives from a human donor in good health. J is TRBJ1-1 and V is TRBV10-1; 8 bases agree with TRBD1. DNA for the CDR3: TGCGCCAGCAGAGAACAGGGGGACACTGAAGCTTTCTTT. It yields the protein CASREQGDTEAFF.